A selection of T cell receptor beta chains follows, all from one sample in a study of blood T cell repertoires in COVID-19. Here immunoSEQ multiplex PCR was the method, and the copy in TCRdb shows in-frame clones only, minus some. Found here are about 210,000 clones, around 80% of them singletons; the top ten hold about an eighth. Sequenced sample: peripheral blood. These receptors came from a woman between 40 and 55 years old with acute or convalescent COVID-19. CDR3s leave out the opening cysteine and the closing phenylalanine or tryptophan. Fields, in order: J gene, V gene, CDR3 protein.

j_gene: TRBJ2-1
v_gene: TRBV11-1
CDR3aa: ASSLAGVNNEQF

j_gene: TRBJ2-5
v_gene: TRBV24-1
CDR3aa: ATSDLTSGGYQETQY

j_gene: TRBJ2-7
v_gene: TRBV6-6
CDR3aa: ASSFSGGLSYEQY

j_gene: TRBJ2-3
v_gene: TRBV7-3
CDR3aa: ASHDLTTDTQY

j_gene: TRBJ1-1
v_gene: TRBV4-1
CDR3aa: ASSRDIPGSMNTEAF

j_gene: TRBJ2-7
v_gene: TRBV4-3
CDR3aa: ASSQDTPSLAGGSYEQY

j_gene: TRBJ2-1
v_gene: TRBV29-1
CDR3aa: SAGTGLSNEQF

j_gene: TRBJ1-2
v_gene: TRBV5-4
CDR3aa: ASSLVGTEANYGYT

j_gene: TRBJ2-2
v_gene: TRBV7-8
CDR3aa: ASSFGWGQVTGELF

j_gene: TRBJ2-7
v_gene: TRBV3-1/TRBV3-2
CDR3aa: ASSQGTSGFYEQY

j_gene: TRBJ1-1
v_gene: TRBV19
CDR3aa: ASRILQRNTEAF

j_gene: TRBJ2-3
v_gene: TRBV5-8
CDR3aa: AAASGRGGTDTQY

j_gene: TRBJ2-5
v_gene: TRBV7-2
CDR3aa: ASSPIGSGARGETQY

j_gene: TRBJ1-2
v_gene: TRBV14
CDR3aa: ASSQDWRVGYT

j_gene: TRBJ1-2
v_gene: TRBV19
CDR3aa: ASSMSGNYGYT

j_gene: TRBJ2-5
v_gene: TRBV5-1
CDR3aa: ASSPMKTNRMGTQY

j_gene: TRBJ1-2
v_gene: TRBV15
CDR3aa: ATSRDPQGRGYT

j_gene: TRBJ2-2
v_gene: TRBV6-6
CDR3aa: ASSYQTGLAGELF